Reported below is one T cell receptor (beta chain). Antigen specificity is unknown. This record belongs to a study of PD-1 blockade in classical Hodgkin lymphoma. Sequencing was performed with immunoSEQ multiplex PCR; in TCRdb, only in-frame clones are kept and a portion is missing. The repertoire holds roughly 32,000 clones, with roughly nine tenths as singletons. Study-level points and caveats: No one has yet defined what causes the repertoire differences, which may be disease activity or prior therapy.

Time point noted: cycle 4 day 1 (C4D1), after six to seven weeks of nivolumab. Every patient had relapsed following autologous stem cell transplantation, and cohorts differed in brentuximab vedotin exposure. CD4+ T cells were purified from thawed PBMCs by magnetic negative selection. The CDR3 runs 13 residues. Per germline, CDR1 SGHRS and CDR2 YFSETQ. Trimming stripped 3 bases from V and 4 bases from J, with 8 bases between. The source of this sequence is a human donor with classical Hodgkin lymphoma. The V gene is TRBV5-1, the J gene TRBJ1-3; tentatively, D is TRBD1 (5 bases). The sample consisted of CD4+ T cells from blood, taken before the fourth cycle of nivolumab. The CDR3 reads CASSSGSGNTIYF. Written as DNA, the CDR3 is TGCGCCAGCAGCTCAGGGTCCGGAAACACCATATATTTT.